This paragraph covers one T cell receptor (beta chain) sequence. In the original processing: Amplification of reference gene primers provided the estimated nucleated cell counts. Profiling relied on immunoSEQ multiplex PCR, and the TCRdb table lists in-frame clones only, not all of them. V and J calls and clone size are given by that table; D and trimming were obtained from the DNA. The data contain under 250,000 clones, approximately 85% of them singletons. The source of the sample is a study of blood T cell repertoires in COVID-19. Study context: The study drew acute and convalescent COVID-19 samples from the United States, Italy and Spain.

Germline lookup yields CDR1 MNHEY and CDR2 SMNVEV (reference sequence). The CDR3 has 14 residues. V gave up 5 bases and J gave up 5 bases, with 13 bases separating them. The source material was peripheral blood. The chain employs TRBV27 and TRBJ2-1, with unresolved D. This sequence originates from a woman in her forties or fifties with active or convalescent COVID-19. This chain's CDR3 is CASSPTHLNNEQFF. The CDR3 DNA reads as TGTGCCAGCAGTCCCACCCACCTAAACAATGAGCAGTTCTTC.